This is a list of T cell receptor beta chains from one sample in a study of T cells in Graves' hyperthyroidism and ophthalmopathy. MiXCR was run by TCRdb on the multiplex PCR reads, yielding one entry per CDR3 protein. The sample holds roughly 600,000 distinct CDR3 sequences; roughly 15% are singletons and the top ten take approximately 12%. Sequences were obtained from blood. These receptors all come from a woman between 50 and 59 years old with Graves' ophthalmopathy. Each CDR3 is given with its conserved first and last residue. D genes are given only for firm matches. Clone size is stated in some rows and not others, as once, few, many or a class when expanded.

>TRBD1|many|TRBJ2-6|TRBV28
TGTGCCAGCACCGCGGACAGGGCTGGGGCCAACGTCCTGACTTTC
CASTADRAGANVLTF
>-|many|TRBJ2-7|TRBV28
TGTGCCAGTGGAACTTCAGGAGGCCGCTACGAGCAGTACTTC
CASGTSGGRYEQYF
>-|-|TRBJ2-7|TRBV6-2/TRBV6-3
TGTGCCAGCAGTTACATGGCAGACGAGCAGTACTTC
CASSYMADEQYF
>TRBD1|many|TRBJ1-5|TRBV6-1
TGTGCCAGCAGTTCCGGGACAGGGGATCATCAGCCCCAGCATTTT
CASSSGTGDHQPQHF
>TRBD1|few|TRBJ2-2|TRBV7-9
TGTGCCAGCAGCCGCCCCGGGACAGGGAACACCGGGGAGCTGTTTTTT
CASSRPGTGNTGELFF
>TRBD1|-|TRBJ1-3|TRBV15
TGTGCCACCAGCAGATTCACCGGGACAGGATTTTCTGGAAACACCATATATTTT
CATSRFTGTGFSGNTIYF
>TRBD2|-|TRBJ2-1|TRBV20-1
TGCAGTGCTAGGGGACTAGCGGGAATGGTTGAGCAGTTCTTC
CSARGLAGMVEQFF
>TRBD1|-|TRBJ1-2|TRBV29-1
TGCAGCGCATACAATATGGGACAGGGAAGGGAAACTAACTATGGCTACACCTTC
CSAYNMGQGRETNYGYTF
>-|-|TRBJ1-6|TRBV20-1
TGCAGTGCCACCTTAAACGATAATTCACCCCTCCACTTT
CSATLNDNSPLHF
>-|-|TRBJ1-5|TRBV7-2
-
CASSFGAYEQYFGPGQGGQPQHF